A selection of T cell receptor beta chains follows, all from one sample in a study of blood T cell repertoires in COVID-19. Here immunoSEQ multiplex PCR was the method, and the copy in TCRdb shows in-frame clones only, minus some. This table has about 200,000 clones, roughly 80% appearing once. Input material: peripheral blood. Receptor source: a woman aged 40 to 55 with active or convalescent COVID-19. CDR3s include the opening cysteine and the closing phenylalanine or tryptophan. The D gene is left open where the match is weak. Clone size appears in some rows only: once, few, many, or a class for an expanded clone.

d_gene	abundance	j_gene	len	v_gene	CDR3aa
TRBD1	-	TRBJ1-6	18	TRBV28	CASSFPRQGSSYNSPLHF
TRBD2	-	TRBJ2-7	16	TRBV5-6	CASRGTSTTNTYEQYF
TRBD1	-	TRBJ1-1	15	TRBV7-3	CASSLKGDRNTEAFF
TRBD1	-	TRBJ1-3	16	TRBV19	CASSLGTGPSGNTIYF
-	-	TRBJ1-6	16	TRBV15	CATSRDRSSYNSPLHF
-	-	TRBJ2-7	13	TRBV7-2	CASSNPGVYEQYF
TRBD2	-	TRBJ2-1	17	TRBV6-4	CASSDSRGLAGGNEQFF
-	few	TRBJ1-3	15	TRBV30	CAWGPTGISGNTIYF
-	many	TRBJ1-5	14	TRBV2	CASSGLTQNQPQHF
-	-	TRBJ1-2	14	TRBV10-3	CAISESMLSYGYTF
-	-	TRBJ1-4	15	TRBV7-2	CASSSDRRTNEKLFF
-	-	TRBJ2-3	15	TRBV27	CASSLESPSTDTQYF
-	-	TRBJ1-2	12	TRBV19	CASSSRTAGYTF
TRBD2	-	TRBJ2-1	16	TRBV13	CASSRAGLANYNEQFF
-	-	TRBJ2-7	11	TRBV6-6	CASSYGQEQYF
-	once	TRBJ2-4	12	TRBV30	CAWSPGKNIQYF
-	-	TRBJ1-6	15	TRBV4-3	CASSQDGGTDLPLHF
-	-	TRBJ2-2	15	TRBV2	CASSDRRANTGELFF
-	-	TRBJ2-1	16	TRBV4-2	CASSLLRTGAGNEQFF
-	-	TRBJ1-5	13	TRBV30	CAGGVTDNQPQHF
-	-	TRBJ2-5	13	TRBV2	CASSPDTEETQYF
TRBD1	few	TRBJ1-1	15	TRBV5-1	CASRAGQGRGTEAFF
-	-	TRBJ1-1	15	TRBV6-5	CASSYWIQGNTEAFF
-	-	TRBJ2-7	13	TRBV13	CASSLSEGGEQYF
TRBD2	-	TRBJ2-7	19	TRBV19	CASSATTLGGAGGRWEQYF
-	-	TRBJ1-2	12	TRBV7-8	CASSPGGYGYTF
-	-	TRBJ2-2	14	TRBV9	CASSRDRFTGELFF